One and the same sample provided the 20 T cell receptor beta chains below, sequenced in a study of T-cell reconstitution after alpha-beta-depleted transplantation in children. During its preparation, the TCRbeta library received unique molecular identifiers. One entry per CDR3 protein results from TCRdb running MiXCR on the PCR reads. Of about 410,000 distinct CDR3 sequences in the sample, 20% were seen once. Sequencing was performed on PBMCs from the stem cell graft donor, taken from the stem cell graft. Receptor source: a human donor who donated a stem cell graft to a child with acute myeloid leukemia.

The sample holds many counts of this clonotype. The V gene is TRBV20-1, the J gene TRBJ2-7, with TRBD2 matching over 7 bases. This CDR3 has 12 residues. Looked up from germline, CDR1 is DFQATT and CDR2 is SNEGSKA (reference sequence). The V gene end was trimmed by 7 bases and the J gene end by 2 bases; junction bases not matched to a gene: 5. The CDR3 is CSVAGGTYEQYF. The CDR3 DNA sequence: TGCAGTGTTGCCGGGGGGACCTACGAGCAGTACTTC.

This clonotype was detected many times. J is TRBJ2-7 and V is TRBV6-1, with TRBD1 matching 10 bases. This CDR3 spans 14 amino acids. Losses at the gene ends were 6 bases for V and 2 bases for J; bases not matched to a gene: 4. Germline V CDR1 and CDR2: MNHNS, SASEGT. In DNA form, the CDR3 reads TGTGCCAGCAGCCAGGGGACAGGGGCCTACGAGCAGTACTTC. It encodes CASSQGTGAYEQYF.

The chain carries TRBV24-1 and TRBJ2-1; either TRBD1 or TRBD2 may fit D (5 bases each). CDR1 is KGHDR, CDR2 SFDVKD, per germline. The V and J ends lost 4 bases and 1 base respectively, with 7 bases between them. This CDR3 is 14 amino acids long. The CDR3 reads CATSEGESYNEQFF. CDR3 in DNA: TGTGCCACCAGTGAGGGGGAGTCCTACAATGAGCAGTTCTTC.

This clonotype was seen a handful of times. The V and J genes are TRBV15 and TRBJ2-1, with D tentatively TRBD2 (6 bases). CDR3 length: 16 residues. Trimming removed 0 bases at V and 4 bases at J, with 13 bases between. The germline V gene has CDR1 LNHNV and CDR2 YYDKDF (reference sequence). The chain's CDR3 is CATSRDGDWLYNEQFF. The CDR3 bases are TGTGCCACCAGCAGAGATGGGGACTGGCTATACAATGAGCAGTTCTTC.

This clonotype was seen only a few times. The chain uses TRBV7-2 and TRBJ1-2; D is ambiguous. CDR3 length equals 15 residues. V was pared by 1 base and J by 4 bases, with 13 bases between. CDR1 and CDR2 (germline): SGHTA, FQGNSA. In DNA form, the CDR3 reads TGTGCCAGCAGCTTAGTTGGGGTTTGGAGCTATGGCTACACCTTC. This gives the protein CASSLVGVWSYGYTF.

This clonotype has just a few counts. The CDR3 sequence is CASSPRFGETSNQPQHF. The CDR3 DNA follows: TGTGCCAGCAGTCCCCGGTTTGGGGAGACTAGCAATCAGCCCCAGCATTTT. This chain connects TRBV12-3 or TRBV12-4 to TRBJ1-5; D is uncertain. CDR3 length: 17 residues. V was cut by 5 bases and J by 0 bases, with 17 bases left in between.

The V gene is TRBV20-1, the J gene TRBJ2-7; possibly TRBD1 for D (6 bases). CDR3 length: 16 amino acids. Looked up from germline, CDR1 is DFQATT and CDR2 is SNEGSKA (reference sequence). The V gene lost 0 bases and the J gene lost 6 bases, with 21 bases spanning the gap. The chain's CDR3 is CSARDPMSGDMGEQYF. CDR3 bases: TGCAGTGCTAGAGATCCCATGTCAGGGGATATGGGCGAGCAGTACTTC.

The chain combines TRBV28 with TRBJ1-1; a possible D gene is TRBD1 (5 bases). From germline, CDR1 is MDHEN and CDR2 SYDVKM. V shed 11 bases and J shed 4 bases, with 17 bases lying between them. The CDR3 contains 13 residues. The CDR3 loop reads CASNTGRGTEAFF. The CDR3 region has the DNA TGTGCCTCAAATACAGGTAGGGGCACTGAAGCTTTCTTT.

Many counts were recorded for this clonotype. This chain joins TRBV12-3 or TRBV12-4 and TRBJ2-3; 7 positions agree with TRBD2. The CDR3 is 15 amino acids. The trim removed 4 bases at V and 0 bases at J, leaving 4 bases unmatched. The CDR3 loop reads CASSSGLGSTDTQYF. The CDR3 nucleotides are TGTGCCAGCAGTTCCGGACTAGGGAGCACAGATACGCAGTATTTT.

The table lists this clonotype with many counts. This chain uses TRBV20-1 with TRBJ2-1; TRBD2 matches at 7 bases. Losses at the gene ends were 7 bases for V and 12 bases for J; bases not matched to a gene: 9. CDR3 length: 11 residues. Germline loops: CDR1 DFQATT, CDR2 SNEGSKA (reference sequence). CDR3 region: CSGQRASGQFF. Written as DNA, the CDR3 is TGCAGTGGACAAAGGGCTAGCGGGCAGTTCTTC.

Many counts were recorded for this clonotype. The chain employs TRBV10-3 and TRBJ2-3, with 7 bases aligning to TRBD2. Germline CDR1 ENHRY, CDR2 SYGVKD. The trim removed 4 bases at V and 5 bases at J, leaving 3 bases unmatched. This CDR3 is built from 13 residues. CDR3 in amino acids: CAISAGRVDTQYF. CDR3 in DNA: TGTGCCATCAGTGCGGGGAGGGTAGATACGCAGTATTTT.

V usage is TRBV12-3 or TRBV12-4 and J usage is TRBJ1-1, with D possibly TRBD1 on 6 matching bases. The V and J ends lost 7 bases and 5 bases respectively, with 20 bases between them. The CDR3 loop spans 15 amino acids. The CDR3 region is CASNPVMGARTEAFF. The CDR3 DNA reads TGTGCCAGCAACCCAGTTATGGGGGCGCGAACTGAAGCTTTCTTT.

The CDR3 nucleotides are TGTGCCAGCAGCGTCCTGGGGTTAGGGACTGAAGCTTTCTTT. The encoded protein is CASSVLGLGTEAFF. This chain uses TRBV28 with TRBJ1-1; D remains unclear. The germline V gene encodes CDR1 MDHEN and CDR2 SYDVKM. The length of the CDR3 is 14 residues. V lost 6 bases and J 5 bases, leaving 16 bases between the germline ends.

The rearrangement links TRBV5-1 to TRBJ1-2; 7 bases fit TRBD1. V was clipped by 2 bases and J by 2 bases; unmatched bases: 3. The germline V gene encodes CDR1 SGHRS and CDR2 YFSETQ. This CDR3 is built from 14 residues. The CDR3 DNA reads TGCGCCAGCAGCTTACAGGGGCCCAACTATGGCTACACCTTC. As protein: CASSLQGPNYGYTF.

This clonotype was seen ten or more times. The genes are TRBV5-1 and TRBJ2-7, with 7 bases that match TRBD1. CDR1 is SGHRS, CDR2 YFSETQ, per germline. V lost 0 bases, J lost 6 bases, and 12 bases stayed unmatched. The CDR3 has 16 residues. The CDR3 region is CASSLDTGTVPFEQYF. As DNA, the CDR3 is TGCGCCAGCAGCTTGGATACCGGGACAGTGCCGTTCGAGCAGTACTTC.

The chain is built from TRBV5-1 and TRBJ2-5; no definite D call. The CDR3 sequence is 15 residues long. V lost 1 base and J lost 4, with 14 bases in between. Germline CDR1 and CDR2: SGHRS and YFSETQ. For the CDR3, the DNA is TGCGCCAGCAGCTTGCCTCTTGAGCATTTAGAGACCCAGTACTTC. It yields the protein CASSLPLEHLETQYF.

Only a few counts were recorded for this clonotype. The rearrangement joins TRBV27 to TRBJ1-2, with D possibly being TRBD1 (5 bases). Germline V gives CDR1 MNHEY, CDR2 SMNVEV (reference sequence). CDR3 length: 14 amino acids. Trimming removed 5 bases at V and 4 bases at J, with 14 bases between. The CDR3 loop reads CASSNKDSSYGYTF. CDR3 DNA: TGTGCCAGCAGTAACAAAGACAGCTCCTATGGCTACACCTTC.

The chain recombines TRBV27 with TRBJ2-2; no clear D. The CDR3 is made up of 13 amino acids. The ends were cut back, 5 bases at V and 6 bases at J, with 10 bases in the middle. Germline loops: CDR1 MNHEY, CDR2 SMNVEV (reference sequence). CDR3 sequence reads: CASSTEPAGELFF. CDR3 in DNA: TGTGCCAGCAGTACCGAGCCCGCCGGGGAGCTGTTTTTT.

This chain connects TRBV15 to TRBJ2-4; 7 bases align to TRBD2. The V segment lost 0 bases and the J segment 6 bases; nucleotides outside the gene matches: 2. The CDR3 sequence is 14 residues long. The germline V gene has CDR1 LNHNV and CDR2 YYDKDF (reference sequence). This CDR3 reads CATSRDGGGNIQYF. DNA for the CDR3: TGTGCCACCAGCAGAGATGGGGGGGGAAACATTCAGTACTTC.

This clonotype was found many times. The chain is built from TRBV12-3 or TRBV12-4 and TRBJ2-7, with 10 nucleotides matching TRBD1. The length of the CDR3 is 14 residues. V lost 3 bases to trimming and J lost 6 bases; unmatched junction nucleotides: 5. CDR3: CASSFGTGVGEQYF. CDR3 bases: TGTGCCAGCAGTTTTGGGACAGGGGTAGGCGAGCAGTACTTC.